Listed below are T cell receptor beta chains from one sample, sequenced in a study of blood T cells in healthy people across ages. One entry per CDR3 protein, called by TCRdb with MiXCR from the 5' RACE reads. This table has over a million distinct CDR3 sequences, about 45% appearing once. The sequenced material came from blood. Every receptor here comes from a woman younger than 35 in good health. The CDR3 runs from the conserved cysteine through the conserved F or W. The D gene is left open where the match is weak. Clone size is shown for a subset of rows, as once, few, many or a class of expanded clone.

D	V	size	J	DNA	CDR3
.	TRBV9	.	TRBJ2-5	TGTGCCAGCAGCGTAGGGGCCATCGACGAGACCCAGTACTTC	CASSVGAIDETQYF
.	TRBV7-9	.	TRBJ2-3	TGTGCTACGGAGGATCAAGATACGCAGTATTTT	CATEDQDTQYF
TRBD2	TRBV5-1	.	TRBJ2-3	TGCGCCAGCAGCCTACCCCTGGCGCTAGCGGCCACAGATACGCAGTATTTT	CASSLPLALAATDTQYF
.	TRBV7-2	.	TRBJ2-3	TGTGCCAGCAGCTTCGCCCATTTT	CASSFAHF
TRBD2	TRBV9	.	TRBJ2-1	TGTGCCAGCAGCGTAGGAGGAGCTAGCGGTGAGCAGTTCTTC	CASSVGGASGEQFF
.	TRBV6-6	many	TRBJ2-5	TGCGCCAGCAGCTACGAGGGAGAGACCCAGTACTTC	CASSYEGETQYF
TRBD1	TRBV12-3/TRBV12-4	.	TRBJ2-7	TGTGCCAGCAGGCGCGGACAGGGATACGAGCAGTACTTC	CASRRGQGYEQYF
TRBD2	TRBV4-3	.	TRBJ2-4	TGCGCCAGCAGCCAAGGGTTAGCGGGGACCTCCAAAAACATTCAGTACTTC	CASSQGLAGTSKNIQYF
TRBD1	TRBV4-3	few	TRBJ1-1	TGCGCCAGTGCGGACAGGGGGCGCGGTAAAAACACTGAAGCTTTCTTT	CASADRGRGKNTEAFF
.	TRBV7-8	few	TRBJ2-3	TGTGCCAGCAGCTTAGGGGGGCAGAAAGCGGATACGCAGTATTTT	CASSLGGQKADTQYF
TRBD1	TRBV27	.	TRBJ2-4	TGTGCCAGCAAGGACAGGGGCTTTGGCAAAAACATTCAGTACTTC	CASKDRGFGKNIQYF
TRBD1	TRBV5-1	.	TRBJ2-1	TGCGCCAGCAGCTTAGACAGGGGAGTAGGGTACAATGAGCAGTTCTTC	CASSLDRGVGYNEQFF
.	TRBV7-9	.	TRBJ1-1	TGTGCCAGCAGCCGGAAGGACAGGAACACTGAAGCTTTCTTT	CASSRKDRNTEAFF
.	TRBV7-2	.	TRBJ2-1	TGTGCCAGCAGCCAAGGGACTCCCTTTAGTTATGAGCAGTTCTTC	CASSQGTPFSYEQFF
.	TRBV7-2	.	TRBJ2-5	TGTGCCAGCAGCCCCCAATCTAGCTGGAGGATGAATGAGCAGTACTTC	CASSPQSSWRMNEQYF
.	TRBV6-2/TRBV6-3	.	TRBJ2-1	TGTGCCAGCAGTTACAGTCCGCGCTCCTACAATGAGCAGTTCTTC	CASSYSPRSYNEQFF
TRBD1	TRBV7-2	few	TRBJ1-2	TGTGCCAGCAGCTTGGGGACAGGGTTCAGCTATGGCTACACCTTC	CASSLGTGFSYGYTF
TRBD2	TRBV12-3/TRBV12-4	.	TRBJ2-7	TGTGCCAGCACTATAGCGGGAATCGGGCTACACGAGCAGTACTTC	CASTIAGIGLHEQYF
.	TRBV20-1	.	TRBJ2-7	TGCAGTGCTAGATATTCACGAGCCTACGAGCAGTACTTC	CSARYSRAYEQYF
.	TRBV7-9	few	TRBJ2-7	TGTGCCAGCAGCCCACAGGGAGATTCCTACGAGCAGTACTTC	CASSPQGDSYEQYF
.	TRBV11-3	few	TRBJ2-4	TGTGCCACCAGAGGCAGGGGAAAAAACATTCAGTACTTC	CATRGRGKNIQYF
TRBD2	TRBV11-2	.	TRBJ2-1	TGTGCCAGCAGCTCTTTAGCGGGAGCCTCCTACAATGAGCAGTTCTTC	CASSSLAGASYNEQFF
TRBD2	TRBV20-1	.	TRBJ2-3	TGCAGTGCTAGAGACCCGACTAGCACCACGCAGTATTTT	CSARDPTSTTQYF
TRBD2	TRBV3-1	few	TRBJ2-1	TGTGCCAGCAGCCCTCGGCGGACTAGCGGGAGTCCCCTCTACAATGAGCAGTTCTTC	CASSPRRTSGSPLYNEQFF
TRBD1	TRBV5-4	.	TRBJ2-7	TGTGCCAGCAGCCAAGACAGGGTGGACGAGCAGTACTTC	CASSQDRVDEQYF
.	TRBV20-1	few	TRBJ2-5	TGCAGTGCCGCGACTAGTACGGAGACCCAGTACTTC	CSAATSTETQYF
.	TRBV7-2	.	TRBJ1-6	TGTGCCAGCAGCATTCTGGACGGTTCACCCCTCCACTTT	CASSILDGSPLHF
TRBD1	TRBV27	.	TRBJ2-1	TGTGCCAGCAGTTTACCAGGGGGCGCCTACAATGAGCAGTTCTTC	CASSLPGGAYNEQFF
.	TRBV27	.	TRBJ1-1	TGTGCCAGCAGTTTCGACCGAAGCCGTGAAGCTTTCTTT	CASSFDRSREAFF
TRBD2	TRBV4-2	few	TRBJ2-1	TGTGCCAGCAGCCAGAGCGGGGGGGCCTGGGATGAGCAGTTCTTC	CASSQSGGAWDEQFF
.	TRBV27	once	TRBJ2-7	TGTGCCAGCAGTTTGGAGGGTGACAATGAGCAGTACTTC	CASSLEGDNEQYF